One and the same sample provided the 7 T cell receptor beta chains below, sequenced in a study of OX40 agonist ivuxolimab in advanced cancers. Data came from immunoSEQ multiplex PCR; TCRdb stores just in-frame clones and leaves some out. The sample lists roughly 48,000 clones, more than 80% occurring once. The sequences come from CD4+ or CD8+ T cells sorted from blood, collected in a trial of the OX40 agonist ivuxolimab. Receptors originate from an adult with an advanced solid tumor such as melanoma, head and neck, liver or kidney cancer.

The chain combines TRBV19 with TRBJ1-2; D possibly corresponds to TRBD1 (6 bases). V was shortened by 0 bases and J by 6 bases, with 20 bases between the two germline ends. This CDR3 is built from 17 residues. Germline assignment: CDR1 LNHDA and CDR2 SQIVND (reference sequence). The CDR3 nucleotides are TGTGCCAGTAGTATAGACGGGCTTCGGGGGGCGAGGGATGGCTACACCTTC. It encodes CASSIDGLRGARDGYTF.

This chain joins TRBV5-6 and TRBJ2-2, with 7 nucleotides matching TRBD1. The trim removed 1 base at V and 4 bases at J, leaving 7 bases unmatched. The CDR3 totals 16 residues. Looked up from germline, CDR1 is SGHDT and CDR2 is YYEEEE. The CDR3 DNA sequence: TGTGCCAGCAGCTTGACCGGGACAGACTTCACCGGGGAGCTGTTTTTT. Its protein product is CASSLTGTDFTGELFF.

V usage is TRBV7-8 and J usage is TRBJ2-7; 11 bases align to TRBD1. CDR1 and CDR2 from the germline V gene are SGHVS and FQNEAQ. The CDR3 extends over 14 amino acids. The V gene end was trimmed by 5 bases and the J gene end by 3 bases; junction bases not matched to a gene: 3. The CDR3 sequence: CASSHGTGGYEQYF. For the CDR3, the DNA is TGTGCCAGCAGCCATGGGACAGGGGGCTACGAGCAGTACTTC.

The V call is TRBV6-5, the J call TRBJ1-6; a possible D gene is TRBD1 (6 bases). V was pared by 0 bases and J by 9 bases, with 12 bases between. The CDR3 sequence is 15 residues long. Germline V gene sequence: CDR1 MNHEY, CDR2 SVGAGI. The CDR3 DNA reads TGTGCCAGCAGTTACTCGGCAGGGGCGAGTTCACCCCTCCACTTT. It codes for CASSYSAGASSPLHF.

This clone was seen a few times. The genes are TRBV7-2 and TRBJ1-3; D is undetermined. The CDR3 runs 17 residues. V was trimmed by 1 base and J by 0 bases, leaving 13 bases between them. Germline V CDR1 and CDR2: SGHTA, FQGNSA. The CDR3 region is CASSLDTPASSGNTIYF. DNA for the CDR3: TGTGCCAGCAGCTTAGACACCCCAGCCTCCTCTGGAAACACCATATATTTT.

The rearrangement uses TRBV9 and TRBJ2-2; D possibly uses TRBD1 or TRBD2 (6 bases each). V was cut by 3 bases and J by 3 bases, with 9 bases left in between. Per germline, CDR1 SGDLS and CDR2 YYNGEE. This CDR3 contains 14 residues. The CDR3 coding sequence is TGTGCCAGCAGCGAGAGGGGGGACACCGGGGAGCTGTTTTTT. As protein: CASSERGDTGELFF.

The CDR3 sequence: CASSPLNRHSEAFF. In nucleotides, the CDR3 is TGTGCCAGCTCACCTCTAAACAGGCATAGTGAAGCTTTCTTT. The chain carries TRBV18 and TRBJ1-1; weak D call: TRBD1 (5 bases). The CDR3 length is 14 residues. The germline CDR1 and CDR2 sequences are KGHSH and LQKENI. Between the trimmed V and J ends, which lost 3 bases and 7 bases, there was a span of 15 bases. Filled out from reference TRBV18 and TRBJ1-1, the complete variable domain reads NAGVMQNPRHLVRRRGQEARLRCSPMKGHSHVYWYRQLPEEGLKFMVYLQKENIIDESGMPKERFSAEFPKEGPSILRIQQVVRGDSAAYFCASSPLNRHSEAFFGQGTRLTVV.